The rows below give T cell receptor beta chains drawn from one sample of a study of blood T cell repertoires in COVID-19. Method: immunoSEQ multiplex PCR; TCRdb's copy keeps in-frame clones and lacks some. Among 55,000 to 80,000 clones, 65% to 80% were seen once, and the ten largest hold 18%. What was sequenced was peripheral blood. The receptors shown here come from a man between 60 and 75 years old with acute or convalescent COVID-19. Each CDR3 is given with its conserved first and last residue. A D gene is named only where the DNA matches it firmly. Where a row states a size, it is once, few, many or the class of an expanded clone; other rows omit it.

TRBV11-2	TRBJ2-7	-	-	TGTGCCAGCAGCACCATCAGGGGGGCCTACGAGCAGTACTTC	CASSTIRGAYEQYF
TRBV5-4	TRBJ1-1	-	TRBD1	TGTGCCAGCAGAGGGACAGGTAAATCTGCTTTCTTT	CASRGTGKSAFF
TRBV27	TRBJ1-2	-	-	TGTGCCAGCAGTAGGACTCAAACCAACTATGGCTACACCTTC	CASSRTQTNYGYTF
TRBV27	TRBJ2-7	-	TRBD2	TGTGCCAGCAGTTTGGGCGGGAGTTCCTACGAGCAGTACTTC	CASSLGGSSYEQYF
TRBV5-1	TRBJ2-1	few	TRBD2	TGCGCCAGCAGCGATCTAGCGGGAGCCGATGAGCAGTTCTTC	CASSDLAGADEQFF
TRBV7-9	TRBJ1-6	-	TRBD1	TGTGCCAGCAGCCCCCAAGGACAGGGTAGGACACCCCTCCACTTT	CASSPQGQGRTPLHF
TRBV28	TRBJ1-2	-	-	TGTGCCAGCAGTTTGTCGGGTGGCTACACCTTC	CASSLSGGYTF
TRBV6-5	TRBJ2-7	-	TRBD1	TGTGCCAGCAGTCGGGACAGATCCTACGAGCAGTACTTC	CASSRDRSYEQYF
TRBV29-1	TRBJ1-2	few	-	TGCAGCGCCAGGGGAATCTATGGCTACACCTTC	CSARGIYGYTF
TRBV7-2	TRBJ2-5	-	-	TGTGCCAGCAGCCCGACTATCACTTCTTACCCGTACCAAGAGACCCAGTACTTC	CASSPTITSYPYQETQYF
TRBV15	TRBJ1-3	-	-	TGTGCCACCAGCTGGGGGGGGGAGTCTGGAAACACCATATATTTT	CATSWGGESGNTIYF
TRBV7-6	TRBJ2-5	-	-	TGTGCCAGCACCCTGGACATTCAGTACCAAGAGACCCAGTACTTC	CASTLDIQYQETQYF
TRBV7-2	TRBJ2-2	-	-	TGTGCCAGCAGCTTAGTAACGGGGGCCGGGGAGCTGTTTTTT	CASSLVTGAGELFF
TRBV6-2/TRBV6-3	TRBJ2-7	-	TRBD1	TGTGCCAGCAGTTACCCCAGGGGGCGGTTCTCCTACGAGCAGTACTTC	CASSYPRGRFSYEQYF
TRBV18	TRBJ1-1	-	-	TGTGCCAGCTCACGAGCTGCAGGGGCCGTGAACACTGAAGCTTTCTTT	CASSRAAGAVNTEAFF
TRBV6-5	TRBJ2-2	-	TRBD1	TGTGCCAGCAGTTACAACAGGGGCACCGGGGAGCTGTTTTTT	CASSYNRGTGELFF
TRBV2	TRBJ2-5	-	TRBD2	TGTGCCAGCAGACGGACTAGCGGGAAGGAGACCCAGTACTTC	CASRRTSGKETQYF
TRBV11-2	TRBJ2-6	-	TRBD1	TGTGCCAGCAGCTTAGGGTTTGGGACAGGCAGCTTCGGGGCCAACGTCCTGACTTTC	CASSLGFGTGSFGANVLTF
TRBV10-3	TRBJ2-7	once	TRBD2	TGTGCCGCGAACCACTATGGGGGGGGCTACGAGCAGTACTTC	CAANHYGGGYEQYF
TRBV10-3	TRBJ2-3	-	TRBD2	TGTGCCATCAGCCTGACTAGCGGGAAGGTAACAGATACGCAGTATTTT	CAISLTSGKVTDTQYF
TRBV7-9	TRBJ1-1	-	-	TGTGCCAGCAGCTTATCAGGGTTTACTGAAGCTTTCTTT	CASSLSGFTEAFF
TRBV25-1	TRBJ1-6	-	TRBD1	TGTGCCAGCAGTGAAGACAGGGGAAACTCACCCCTCCACTTT	CASSEDRGNSPLHF
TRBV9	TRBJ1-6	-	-	TGTGCCAGCAGCGTAGGGGAGGTGGGGGCACCCCTCCACTTT	CASSVGEVGAPLHF
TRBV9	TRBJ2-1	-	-	TGTGCCAGCAGCGTAGCCGGGGATGAGCAGTTCTTC	CASSVAGDEQFF
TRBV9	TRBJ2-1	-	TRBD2	TGTGCCAGCAGCGGGGGGAGCGGGGCCTACAATGAGCAGTTCTTC	CASSGGSGAYNEQFF
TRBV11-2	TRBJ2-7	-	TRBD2	TGTGCCAGCAGCCTTGGGGCGGGGGCCTACGAGCAGTACTTC	CASSLGAGAYEQYF
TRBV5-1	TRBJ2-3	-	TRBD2	TGCGCCAGCAGCTCCGGGACTAACTTAGAATCAGATACGCAGTATTTT	CASSSGTNLESDTQYF
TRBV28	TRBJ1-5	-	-	TGTGCCAGCAGTACCCAAGGGGGGGGCCAGCCCCAGCATTTT	CASSTQGGGQPQHF
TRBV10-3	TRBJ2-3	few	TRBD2	TGTGCCATCAGCCCTAGCGGGAACACAGATACGCAGTATTTT	CAISPSGNTDTQYF
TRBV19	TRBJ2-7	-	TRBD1	TGTGCCAGTAGTACCGGTGGGGGACAGGGGGTCCACGAGCAGTACTTC	CASSTGGGQGVHEQYF
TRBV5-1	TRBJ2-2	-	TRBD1	TGCGCCAGCAGCCCACGGGCAGGGGGAAACACCGGGGAGCTGTTTTTT	CASSPRAGGNTGELFF
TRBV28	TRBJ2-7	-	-	TGTGCCAGCAGTTCCCCGGACAGCCGCACCTACGAGCAGTACTTC	CASSSPDSRTYEQYF
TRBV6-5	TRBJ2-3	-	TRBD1	TGTGCCAGTAAGACAGGGGTGAAGACAGATACGCAGTATTTT	CASKTGVKTDTQYF
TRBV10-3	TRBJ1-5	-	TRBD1	TGTGCCATTCCAACAGGGGCGAGCAATCAGCCCCAGCATTTT	CAIPTGASNQPQHF
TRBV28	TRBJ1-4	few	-	TGTGCCAGCAGTTTAAGGTTGGAGTTTAATGAAAAACTGTTTTTT	CASSLRLEFNEKLFF
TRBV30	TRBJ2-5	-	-	TGTGCCTGGAGGGACTTTGAGACCCAGTACTTC	CAWRDFETQYF
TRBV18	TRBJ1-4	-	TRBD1	TGTGCCAGCTCACCCGGACAGGGGGGGATGAATGAAAAACTGTTTTTT	CASSPGQGGMNEKLFF
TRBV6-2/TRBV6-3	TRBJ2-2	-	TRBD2	TGTGCCAGCAGTCAACTAGCGGGAGTGGTCGGGGAGCTGTTTTTT	CASSQLAGVVGELFF
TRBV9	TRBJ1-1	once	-	TGTGCCAGCAGCGCGGACTTGGTGGGGACTGAAGCTTTCTTT	CASSADLVGTEAFF
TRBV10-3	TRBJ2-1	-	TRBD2	TGTGCCATCAGTGGGCCTCCGTCGGGAGGGAGGTCGAATGAGCAGTTCTTC	CAISGPPSGGRSNEQFF
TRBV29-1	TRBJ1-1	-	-	TGCAGCGTTGGGGGGGGAACTGAAGCTTTCTTT	CSVGGGTEAFF
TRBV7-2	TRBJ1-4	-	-	TGTGCCAGCAGCTTATTAAAGGGGAATAATGAAAAACTGTTTTTT	CASSLLKGNNEKLFF
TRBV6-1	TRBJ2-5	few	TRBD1	TGTGCCAGCAGTTTGACAGGGGGTAAGATGGAGACCCAGTACTTC	CASSLTGGKMETQYF
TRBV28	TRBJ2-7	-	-	TGTGCCAGCAGTTTATATGGCAGGTACGAGCAGTACTTC	CASSLYGRYEQYF
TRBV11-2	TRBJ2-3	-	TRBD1	TGTGCCAGCAGCTTACAGGGGGCGCCGGATACGCAGTATTTT	CASSLQGAPDTQYF
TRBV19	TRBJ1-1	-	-	TGTGCCAGTACCCCCACAGGGCTAAACACTGAAGCTTTCTTT	CASTPTGLNTEAFF
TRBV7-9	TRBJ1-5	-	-	TGTGCCAGCAGCTCCTCGTCTTATAGCAATCAGCCCCAGCATTTT	CASSSSSYSNQPQHF